This T cell receptor (beta chain) emerged from a study of cytomegalovirus exposure and HLA in healthy donors (dated by TCRdb to 2016 to 2017). Study-level background: According to a later analysis, the 120 or so validation repertoires were produced on the same platform as the 700 or so repertoires of the first cohort. The study aimed to test whether signatures of past pathogen exposure could be identified by cataloging public T cell receptors. Along with the approximately 620-subject first cohort, a separate validation cohort of approximately 110 different subjects was used. To predict cytomegalovirus infection status, the study combined high-throughput TCR immunosequencing, statistical association of individual TCRs with disease status, and machine learning. What the study reported, not specific to this receptor: Across donors, most TCR sequences were observed very rarely, whereas some public TCRs were present in many individuals. A later analysis lacked HLA typing for the validation cohort, so it scored co-occurrence in that cohort across all 120 repertoires. A total of roughly 160 TCR beta chains were listed by the study as associated with cytomegalovirus. Cytomegalovirus status was reported to be diagnosed by the classifier with high specificity and sensitivity in both the original and validation cohorts. The authors suggested that the approach could potentially be generalized to other disease states and immunological phenotypes. In vitro tests confirmed that a few of the cytomegalovirus-associated TCR beta chains recognize cytomegalovirus antigens. Subsequent analysis determined that TCRs grouped into clusters in the first cohort also showed a tendency toward co-occurrence across the roughly 120 validation repertoires, and approximately 93% of cluster scores exceeded 0.

CDR1 and CDR2 were assigned from the germline V gene as SGHRS and YFSETQ. The CDR3 has 14 amino acids, counting the end cysteine and phenylalanine. The sequence is cut down to CDR3 DNA, 42 bases in frame from base 1. The V end loses 0 bases and the J end loses 1 base, and a stretch of 7 bases separates them. The library was made by the immunoSEQ multiplex PCR assay. In the authors' own workflow: To diagnose cytomegalovirus status from the catalog of TCR beta chain sequences, a statistical classification framework was built. TCRdb mirrors the immuneACCESS table, restricted to in-frame sequences. Some clones are absent from its copies; in checked studies, under half trace to an unresolved V gene, and the reason for the others is unknown. D and trimming were read from the DNA, whereas the V and J calls and clone size are those reported in that table. The sample table shows fewer than 150,000 clones, and less than 90% are seen once. Of the sample, nearly 4.5% falls within the top ten clones.

The table lists this clone with a few counts. The specificity of this receptor is unknown. The input lacks base qualities; no much larger clone sits a single base away. Other DNA sequences in this specimen translate into the identical CDR3. Separate from the roughly 660-subject first cohort, the validation cohort of 90 to 150 subjects was the group to which the donors belonged. Sequenced sample: PBMCs. The TCR sequence derives from a man younger than 35 in good health and CMV-seropositive. The rearrangement joined TRBV5-1 to TRBJ1-1, with the D gene not confidently named. The CDR3: CASSLDRPNTEAFF. The base sequence is TGCGCCAGCAGCTTGGACAGACCGAACACTGAAGCTTTCTTT.